The 28 T cell receptor beta chains below were found in one sample sequenced in a study of cytomegalovirus exposure and HLA in healthy donors. The study ran its PCR with 60 Vbeta and 13 Jbeta primers. Libraries were prepared by immunoSEQ multiplex PCR; TCRdb keeps only in-frame clonotypes and omits some of them. Of fewer than 95,000 clones listed, around 77% are singletons. Material: PBMCs. These receptors were obtained from a man between 25 and 39 years old in good health and CMV-seronegative.

The chain carries TRBV5-1 and TRBJ2-5, with 11 bases that match TRBD2. The V and J ends lost 0 bases and 3 bases, in that order; junction bases with no gene match: 1. Germline CDR1 is SGHRS and CDR2 is YFSETQ. The CDR3 has 15 amino acids. For the CDR3, the DNA is TGCGCCAGCAGCTTGGGACTAGCGGGAAAAGAGACCCAGTACTTC. It codes for CASSLGLAGKETQYF.

The genes are TRBV27 and TRBJ1-1; 10 positions match TRBD1. CDR1 and CDR2 from the germline V gene are MNHEY and SMNVEV (reference sequence). V dropped 3 bases and J dropped 5; count of bases not matched to a gene: 0. The CDR3 runs 13 residues. Written as DNA, the CDR3 is TGTGCCAGCAGTTTGGACAGGGGGACTGAAGCTTTCTTT. Translation: CASSLDRGTEAFF.

This chain joins TRBV25-1 and TRBJ1-4, with TRBD1 identical over 10 bases. The germline V gene has CDR1 MGHDK and CDR2 SYGVNS. This CDR3 has 13 amino acids. V gave up 8 bases and J gave up 8 bases; unmatched junction bases: 5. As DNA, the CDR3 is TGTGCCAGCCGGGACAGGGGAGGAGAAAAACTGTTTTTT. Its protein is CASRDRGGEKLFF.

This clone came up a few times. The genes are TRBV29-1 and TRBJ1-1; no clear D. Germline loops: CDR1 SQVTM, CDR2 ANQGSEA. The CDR3 is made up of 13 amino acids. The V end was cut by 4 bases, the J end by 3 bases, with 12 bases between. CDR3 sequence: CSVGEDADTEAFF. In DNA, the CDR3 is TGCAGCGTTGGGGAGGATGCGGACACTGAAGCTTTCTTT.

The rearrangement uses TRBV29-1 and TRBJ2-3; D possibly corresponds to TRBD2 (7 bases). The CDR3 covers 14 residues. Trimming took off 3 bases at V and 2 bases at J, with 12 bases between the two ends. CDR1 and CDR2 (germline): SQVTM, ANQGSEA. CDR3 sequence reads: CSVDGGRDTDTQYF. CDR3 bases: TGCAGCGTTGACGGGGGGCGAGACACAGATACGCAGTATTTT.

V is TRBV7-2 and J is TRBJ1-3, with 7 bases lining up with TRBD1. CDR3 length equals 14 residues. Germline CDR1 and CDR2: SGHTA and FQGNSA. The V segment lost 4 bases and the J segment 4 bases; nucleotides outside the gene matches: 4. CDR3 DNA sequence: TGTGCCAGCAGCTCCCGACAGGGAGGAAACACCATATATTTT. Amino acids: CASSSRQGGNTIYF.

The J gene is TRBJ1-2, the V gene TRBV10-3, with 9 bases lining up with TRBD1. Trimming took 5 bases from V and 2 from J; bases not matched to a gene: 15. CDR3 length: 18 residues. The germline V gene has CDR1 ENHRY and CDR2 SYGVKD. In nucleotides, the CDR3 is TGTGCCATCAGTCCTAACCCGGGACAGGGCGAACTCAACTATGGCTACACCTTC. It yields the protein CAISPNPGQGELNYGYTF.

This chain uses TRBV9 with TRBJ2-1; 7 bases match TRBD1. The CDR3 length is 17 residues. Germline V CDR1 and CDR2: SGDLS, YYNGEE. Germline trimming cut 0 bases from V and 5 bases from J; bases unmatched to any gene: 11. The CDR3 sequence: CASSVGGGPGMDNEQFF. The CDR3 DNA sequence: TGTGCCAGCAGCGTAGGAGGGGGCCCCGGGATGGACAATGAGCAGTTCTTC.

The J gene is TRBJ2-1, the V gene TRBV7-2; TRBD1 matches at 7 bases. V lost 1 base and J lost 0; bases outside the gene matches: 9. The CDR3 loop spans 18 amino acids. Germline V gene sequence: CDR1 SGHTA, CDR2 FQGNSA. CDR3 loop: CASSLEPGRGSSYNEQFF. CDR3 bases: TGTGCCAGCAGCTTAGAACCTGGCAGGGGGTCCTCCTACAATGAGCAGTTCTTC.

The chain employs TRBV19 and TRBJ2-3; 14 nucleotides align to TRBD2. CDR1 and CDR2 from the germline V gene are LNHDA and SQIVND (reference sequence). V lost 4 bases and J lost 3; bases outside the gene matches: 3. This CDR3 region has 16 residues. Here the CDR3 DNA reads TGTGCCAGTAGTACGGGACTAGCGGGAGTTACAGATACGCAGTATTTT. Translated: CASSTGLAGVTDTQYF.

The chain carries TRBV10-3 and TRBJ2-6; no clear D gene. The CDR3 is 14 residues long. CDR1 is ENHRY and CDR2 is SYGVKD in the germline V gene. V was shortened by 9 bases and J by 0 bases, with 9 bases between the two germline ends. The CDR3 loop reads CAIGLGSGANVLTF. As DNA, the CDR3 is TGTGCCATTGGGCTGGGCTCTGGGGCCAACGTCCTGACTTTC.

CDR3 coding DNA: TGCGCCAGCGGACAGTACATGAACACTGAAGCTTTCTTT. This codes for CASGQYMNTEAFF. This chain uses TRBV10-2 with TRBJ1-1; possible D gene TRBD1, 6 bases. The CDR3 consists of 13 residues. V dropped 8 bases and J dropped 0 bases, with 10 bases sitting between them. Looked up from germline, CDR1 is WSHSY and CDR2 is SAAADI.

The chain is built from TRBV9 and TRBJ2-3; the D is unclear. Germline V gives CDR1 SGDLS, CDR2 YYNGEE. The CDR3 covers 15 residues. The ends were cut back, 6 bases at V and 0 bases at J, with 14 bases in the middle. The CDR3 nucleotides read TGTGCCAGCAATAGTCAGGAATCTAGCACAGATACGCAGTATTTT. Protein sequence: CASNSQESSTDTQYF. The full variable domain, rest sourced from reference TRBV9 and TRBJ2-3, is DSGVTQTPKHLITATGQRVTLRCSPRSGDLSVYWYQQSLDQGLQFLIQYYNGEERAKGNILERFSAQQFPDLHSELNLSSLELGDSALYFCASNSQESSTDTQYFGPGTRLTVL.

As DNA, the CDR3 is TGTGCCATCACCAGACAGGGGTCTACTAACTATGGCTACACCTTC. It encodes CAITRQGSTNYGYTF. This rearrangement joins TRBV10-3 to TRBJ1-2, with 8 bases identical to TRBD1. Per the germline V gene, CDR1 is ENHRY and CDR2 is SYGVKD. J gave up 0 bases and V 7 bases, and 7 bases lay outside the gene matches. This CDR3 region has 15 residues.

A remark on this clone: At one end, the junction sequence differs from germline, possibly due to a read error. This sequence joins TRBV7-9 and TRBJ1-5; the D is unclear. CDR3 length: 15 residues. CDR1 is SEHNR and CDR2 is FQNEAQ in the germline V gene (reference sequence). CDR3 region: CASSLYGTDDQPQHF. In DNA, the CDR3 is TGTGCCAGCAGCTTATATGGCACAGACGATCAACCCCAGCATTTT.

This clone was seen a few times. The chain is built from TRBV10-1 and TRBJ2-3; 7 bases match TRBD2. This CDR3 has 14 amino acids. The V segment lost 5 bases and the J segment 6 bases; nucleotides outside the gene matches: 8. CDR1 is WNHNN, CDR2 SYGVQD, per germline (reference sequence). The CDR3 bases are TGCGCCAGCAGTAAGGGAGGGCCGTTGGATACGCAGTATTTT. Translation gives CASSKGGPLDTQYF.

The chain uses TRBV5-6 and TRBJ2-1, with 13 bases lining up with TRBD2. The V segment lost 4 bases and the J segment 4 bases; nucleotides outside the gene matches: 8. The CDR3 consists of 17 residues. CDR1 and CDR2 from the germline V gene are SGHDT and YYEEEE. The CDR3 here is CASSPRLAGGQYNEQFF. CDR3 coding DNA: TGTGCCAGCAGCCCAAGACTAGCGGGAGGCCAATACAATGAGCAGTTCTTC. Full variable domain (missing parts from reference TRBV5-6 and TRBJ2-1): DAGVTQSPTHLIKTRGQQVTLRCSPKSGHDTVSWYQQALGQGPQFIFQYYEEEERQRGNFPDRFSGHQFPNYSSELNVNALLLGDSALYLCASSPRLAGGQYNEQFFGPGTRLTVL.

The chain has TRBV2 and TRBJ1-2; 7 bases match TRBD1. The CDR3 has 12 amino acids. V lost 6 bases to trimming and J lost 8 bases; unmatched junction nucleotides: 6. Germline values: CDR1 SNHLY, CDR2 FYNNEI. The CDR3 loop reads CASRAGTEGYTF. CDR3 in DNA: TGTGCCAGCAGGGCCGGGACAGAGGGCTACACCTTC.

The CDR3 bases are TGTGCCAGCATCCCCCCCCCGGGGGAAGCCTACAATGAGCAGTTCTTC. Amino acids: CASIPPPGEAYNEQFF. This rearrangement joins TRBV2 to TRBJ2-1; a possible D gene is TRBD2 (6 bases). The CDR3 loop spans 16 amino acids. With 7 bases removed from V and 2 bases from J, the gap between germline ends came to 18 bases. Per the germline V gene, CDR1 is SNHLY and CDR2 is FYNNEI.

This clone was seen once. The V and J genes are TRBV5-1 and TRBJ2-1; 10 positions match TRBD1. Germline V lookup: CDR1 SGHRS, CDR2 YFSETQ. After removal of 4 bases from V and 7 bases from J, the junction contained 8 bases not matched to a gene. This CDR3 spans 15 amino acids. The CDR3 sequence: CASSIRQGALNEQFF. In DNA, the CDR3 is TGCGCCAGCAGCATAAGACAGGGGGCTCTTAATGAGCAGTTCTTC. The variable domain in full, completed from reference TRBV5-1 and TRBJ2-1, reads KAGVTQTPRYLIKTRGQQVTLSCSPISGHRSVSWYQQTPGQGLQFLFEYFSETQRNKGNFPGRFSGRQFSNSRSEMNVSTLELGDSALYLCASSIRQGALNEQFFGPGTRLTVL.

This chain links TRBV21-1 with TRBJ1-5; the table's D call, TRBD1, was not checked against the DNA. TRBV21-1 is a documented pseudogene. The CDR3 length is 17 residues. The CDR3 DNA reads TGTGCCAGCAGCAAAGGGGGTATCGGGACAAACAATCAGCCCCAGCATTTT. Translating gives CASSKGGIGTNNQPQHF.

This chain links TRBV7-2 with TRBJ1-5, with 7 bases lining up with TRBD1. The CDR3 covers 15 residues. Per the germline V gene, CDR1 is SGHTA and CDR2 is FQGNSA. Trimming took 4 bases from V and 5 from J; bases not matched to a gene: 8. The CDR3 DNA follows: TGTGCCAGCAGCTGGGTTGGGGACAGCTATCAGCCCCAGCATTTT. It yields the protein CASSWVGDSYQPQHF. The variable domain in full, with the rest retrieved from reference TRBV7-2 and TRBJ1-5, is GAGVSQSPSNKVTEKGKDVELRCDPISGHTALYWYRQSLGQGLEFLIYFQGNSAPDKSGLPSDRFSAERTGGSVSTLTIQRTQQEDSAVYLCASSWVGDSYQPQHFGDGTRLSIL.

This chain links TRBV11-2 with TRBJ2-7; D not resolved. CDR3 length: 11 amino acids. CDR1 and CDR2 from the germline V gene are SGHAT and FQNNGV. Trimming removed 5 bases at V and 1 base at J, with 3 bases between. Here the CDR3 DNA reads TGTGCCAGCAGCATATCCTACGAGCAGTACTTC. It is translated as CASSISYEQYF.

V gene TRBV2 combines with J gene TRBJ2-2, with 7 bases identical to TRBD2. CDR1 and CDR2 from the germline V gene are SNHLY and FYNNEI. With V trimmed by 2 bases and J by 1 base, 4 bases remained unmatched. The CDR3 is 16 amino acids. The CDR3: CASSERLAGNTGELFF. CDR3 sequence (DNA): TGTGCCAGCAGTGAACGGTTAGCGGGGAACACCGGGGAGCTGTTTTTT. The full variable domain, with the rest looked up from reference TRBV2 and TRBJ2-2, is EPEVTQTPSHQVTQMGQEVILRCVPISNHLYFYWYRQILGQKVEFLVSFYNNEISEKSEIFDDQFSVERPDGSNFTLKIRSTKLEDSAMYFCASSERLAGNTGELFFGEGSRLTVL.

The sample holds one count of this clone. This rearrangement joins TRBV9 to TRBJ1-2; TRBD1 aligns across 7 bases. This CDR3 contains 13 residues. The germline gives CDR1 SGDLS, CDR2 YYNGEE. Germline trimming cut 3 bases from V and 8 bases from J; bases unmatched to any gene: 7. DNA for the CDR3: TGTGCCAGCAGCGGAGAGGGGACAGAGGGCTACACCTTC. It translates to CASSGEGTEGYTF.

The chain is built from TRBV6-5 and TRBJ2-2; no firm D call. V was cut by 5 bases and J by 4 bases, with 8 bases left in between. Germline loops: CDR1 MNHEY, CDR2 SVGAGI. CDR3 length: 13 residues. CDR3 nucleotides: TGTGCCAGCAGTGTCCTATTCACCGGGGAGCTGTTTTTT. It yields the protein CASSVLFTGELFF.

This clone was counted only a few times. V is TRBV2 and J is TRBJ1-3, with 7 nucleotides matching TRBD1. V was pared by 3 bases and J by 4 bases, with 3 bases of the junction left unmatched. Germline CDR1 and CDR2: SNHLY and FYNNEI. The CDR3 spans 14 residues. In nucleotides, the CDR3 is TGTGCCAGCAGTGAGACAGGGTCGGGAAACACCATATATTTT. As protein: CASSETGSGNTIYF. Full variable domain (remainder filled in from reference TRBV2 and TRBJ1-3): EPEVTQTPSHQVTQMGQEVILRCVPISNHLYFYWYRQILGQKVEFLVSFYNNEISEKSEIFDDQFSVERPDGSNFTLKIRSTKLEDSAMYFCASSETGSGNTIYFGEGSWLTVV.

The rearrangement joins TRBV5-1 to TRBJ1-5, with 7 nucleotides matching TRBD1. Trimming at V came to 4 bases and at J to 6 bases, leaving 7 bases not matched to a gene. The CDR3 consists of 14 residues. Germline assignment: CDR1 SGHRS and CDR2 YFSETQ. The CDR3, as DNA: TGCGCCAGCAGCGAGGGGACAGAAGGTCAGCCCCAGCATTTT. Translation gives CASSEGTEGQPQHF.